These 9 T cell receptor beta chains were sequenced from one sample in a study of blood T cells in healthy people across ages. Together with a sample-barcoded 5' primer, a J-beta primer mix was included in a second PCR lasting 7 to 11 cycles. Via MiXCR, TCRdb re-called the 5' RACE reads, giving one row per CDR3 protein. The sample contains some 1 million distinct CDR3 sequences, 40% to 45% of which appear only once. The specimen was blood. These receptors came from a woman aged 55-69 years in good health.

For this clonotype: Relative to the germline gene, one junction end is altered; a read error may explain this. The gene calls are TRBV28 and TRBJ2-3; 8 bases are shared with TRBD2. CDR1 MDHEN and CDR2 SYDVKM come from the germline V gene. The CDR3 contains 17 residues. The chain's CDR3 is CASSLFPSGSITDTKYF. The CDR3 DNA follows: TGTGCCAGCAGTTTGTTTCCCAGCGGGAGTATAACAGATACGAAGTATTTT.

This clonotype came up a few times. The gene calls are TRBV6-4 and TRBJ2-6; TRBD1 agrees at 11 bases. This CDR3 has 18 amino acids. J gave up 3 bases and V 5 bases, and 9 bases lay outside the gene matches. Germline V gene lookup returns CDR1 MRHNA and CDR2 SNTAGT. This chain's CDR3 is CASSPWTGGLSGANVLTF. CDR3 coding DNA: TGTGCCAGCAGTCCCTGGACAGGGGGCTTAAGTGGGGCCAACGTCCTGACTTTC.

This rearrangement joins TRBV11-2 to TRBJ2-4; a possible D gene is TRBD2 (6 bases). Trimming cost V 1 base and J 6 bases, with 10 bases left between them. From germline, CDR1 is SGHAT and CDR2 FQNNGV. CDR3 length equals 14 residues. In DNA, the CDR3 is TGTGCCAGCAGCTTAGCGAGGAGGGTAAACATTCAGTACTTC. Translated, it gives CASSLARRVNIQYF.

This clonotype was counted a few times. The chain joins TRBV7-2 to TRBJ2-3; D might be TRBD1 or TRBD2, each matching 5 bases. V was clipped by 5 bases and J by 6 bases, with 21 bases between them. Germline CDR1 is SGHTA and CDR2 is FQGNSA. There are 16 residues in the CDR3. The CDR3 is CASSVKGFSGADTQYF. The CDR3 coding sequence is TGTGCCAGCAGCGTGAAAGGATTCTCCGGGGCGGATACGCAGTATTTT. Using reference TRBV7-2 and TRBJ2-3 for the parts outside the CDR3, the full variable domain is GAGVSQSPSNKVTEKGKDVELRCDPISGHTALYWYRQSLGQGLEFLIYFQGNSAPDKSGLPSDRFSAERTGGSVSTLTIQRTQQEDSAVYLCASSVKGFSGADTQYFGPGTRLTVL.

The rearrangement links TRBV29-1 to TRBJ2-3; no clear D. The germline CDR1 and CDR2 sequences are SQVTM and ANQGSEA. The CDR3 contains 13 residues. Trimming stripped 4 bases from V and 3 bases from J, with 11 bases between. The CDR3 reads CSVAGRVTDTQYF. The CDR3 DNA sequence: TGCAGCGTTGCTGGACGGGTTACAGATACGCAGTATTTT.

CDR3 DNA: TGCAGTGCTAGAGCCCCGGGAGGACTAGCTGACGAGCAGTACTTC. Protein: CSARAPGGLADEQYF. The chain links TRBV20-1 to TRBJ2-7, with TRBD2 identical over 8 bases. CDR1 and CDR2 (germline): DFQATT, SNEGSKA (reference sequence). The CDR3 loop spans 15 amino acids. J lost 5 bases, V lost 1 base, and 10 bases had no gene match.

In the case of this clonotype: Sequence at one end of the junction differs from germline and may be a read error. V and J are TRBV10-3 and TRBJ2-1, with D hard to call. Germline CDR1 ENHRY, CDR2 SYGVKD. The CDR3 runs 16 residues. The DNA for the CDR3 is TGTGCCATCAGAGGCTCAGACTCGAGCTCCTACAGTGAGCAGTTCTTC. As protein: CAIRGSDSSSYSEQFF.

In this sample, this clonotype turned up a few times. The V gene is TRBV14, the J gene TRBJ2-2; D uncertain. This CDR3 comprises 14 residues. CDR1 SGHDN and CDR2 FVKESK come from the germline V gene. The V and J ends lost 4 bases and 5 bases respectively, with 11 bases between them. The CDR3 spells CASSRWGLTGELFF. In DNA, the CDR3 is TGTGCCAGCAGCCGTTGGGGTTTAACCGGGGAGCTGTTTTTT.

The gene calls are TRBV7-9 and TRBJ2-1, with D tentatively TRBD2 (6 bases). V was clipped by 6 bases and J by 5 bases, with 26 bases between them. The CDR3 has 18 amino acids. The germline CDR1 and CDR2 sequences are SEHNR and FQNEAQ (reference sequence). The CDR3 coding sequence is TGTGCCAGCAGATCTAAAACCAAAGCCGGGACTCCGAACAATGAGCAGTTCTTC. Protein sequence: CASRSKTKAGTPNNEQFF. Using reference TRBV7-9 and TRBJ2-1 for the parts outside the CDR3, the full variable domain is DTGVSQNPRHKITKRGQNVTFRCDPISEHNRLYWYRQTLGQGPEFLTYFQNEAQLEKSRLLSDRFSAERPKGSFSTLEIQRTEQGDSAMYLCASRSKTKAGTPNNEQFFGPGTRLTVL.